What follows describes a single T cell receptor beta chain. V was pared by 5 bases and J by 3 bases, with 4 bases of the junction left unmatched. The CDR3 covers 14 residues. CDR1 is LNHDA, CDR2 SQIVND, per germline (reference sequence). This specimen comes from a study of blood T cell repertoires in COVID-19. Background on the study: The samples span acute and convalescent COVID-19 from the United States, Italy and Spain. From T cells, B-cell-depleted T cells, or PBMCs came the material, which was cDNA or gDNA.

In the study's own analysis: Reference gene primer amplification in the assay estimated nucleated cell counts. TCRdb keeps only in-frame clones here, not all; method: immunoSEQ multiplex PCR. V, J and clone size were drawn from that table, and D and trimming were deduced from the DNA. The sample includes tens of thousands of clones, about 80% seen only once; the top ten take roughly 53%. Sequenced sample: peripheral blood. The chain carries TRBV19 and TRBJ2-7; 10 positions agree with TRBD2. The receptor was derived from a human donor in a cohort sampled during active COVID-19. CDR3 loop: CASSGRTSGYEQYF. CDR3 nucleotides: TGTGCCAGTAGTGGCCGGACTAGCGGCTACGAGCAGTACTTC.